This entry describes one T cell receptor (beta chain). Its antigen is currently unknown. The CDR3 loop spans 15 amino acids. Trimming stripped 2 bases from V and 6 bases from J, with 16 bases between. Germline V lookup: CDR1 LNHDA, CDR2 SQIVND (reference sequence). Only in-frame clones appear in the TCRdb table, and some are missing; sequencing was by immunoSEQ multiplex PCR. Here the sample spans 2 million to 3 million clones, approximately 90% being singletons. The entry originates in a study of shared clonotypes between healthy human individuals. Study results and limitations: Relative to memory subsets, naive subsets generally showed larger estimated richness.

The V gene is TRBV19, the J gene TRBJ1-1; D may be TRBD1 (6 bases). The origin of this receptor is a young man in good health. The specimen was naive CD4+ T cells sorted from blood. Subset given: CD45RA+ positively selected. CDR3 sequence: CASSISQGIRPEAFF. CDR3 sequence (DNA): TGTGCCAGTAGTATATCGCAGGGGATCAGGCCTGAAGCTTTCTTT.